This section outlines one TCR beta chain sequence together with its context. What it recognizes is unknown. This record belongs to a study of naive CD8 T cells in extremely preterm neonates. Study-wide points: Compared with older groups, preterm CDR3s were shorter, with fewer N additions and less trimming.

From germline, CDR1 is SSHAT and CDR2 FNYEAQ (reference sequence). Trimming at V came to 3 bases and at J to 3 bases, leaving 1 base not matched to a gene. The CDR3 length is 14 residues. Measured with immunoSEQ multiplex PCR; TCRdb has only the in-frame clones, and not every one. Of fewer than 25,000 clones in the sample, more than 70% were seen once. Extremely preterm births at about 22-27 weeks of gestation supplied the samples. The sample taken for sequencing was naive CD8+ T cells from cord blood. This TCR derives from a boy who was born preterm. The rearrangement uses TRBV7-7 and TRBJ2-2; TRBD1 aligns across 7 bases. In DNA form, the CDR3 reads TGTGCCAGCAGCTTTACAGGGGACACCGGGGAGCTGTTTTTT. It is translated as CASSFTGDTGELFF. The full variable domain, rest sourced from reference TRBV7-7 and TRBJ2-2, is GAGVSQSPRYKVTKRGQDVTLRCDPISSHATLYWYQQALGQGPEFLTYFNYEAQPDKSGLPSDRFSAERPEGSISTLTIQRTEQRDSAMYRCASSFTGDTGELFFGEGSRLTVL.